This record concerns one T cell receptor beta chain sequence. This entry belongs to a study of blood T cell repertoires in COVID-19. Study background: Samples of COVID-19 (acute and convalescent) were obtained from the United States, Italy and Spain. From T cells, B-cell-depleted T cells, or PBMCs came the material, which was cDNA or gDNA.

During active infection, Seattle patients enrolled and were then monitored through disease. In the authors' workflow: Reference gene primers were amplified, and this amplification served to estimate nucleated cell counts. Method: immunoSEQ multiplex PCR; TCRdb's copy keeps in-frame clones and lacks some. V and J calls and clone size are given by that table; D and trimming were obtained from the DNA. The profile shows a few hundred thousand clones, 80% to 90% of them singletons. V gave up 3 bases and J gave up 12 bases, with 18 bases separating them. The germline V gene has CDR1 SGHNT and CDR2 YYREEE (reference sequence). The CDR3 is made up of 14 amino acids.

The sequencing input was peripheral blood. The source of this sequence is a woman aged 60-70 years with COVID-19, enrolled during active disease. The genes are TRBV5-4 and TRBJ1-4, with D perhaps TRBD1 (5 bases). DNA for the CDR3: TGTGCCAGCAGCTCGGCTGACCGGTGGGGGGAACTGTTTTTT. Translation gives CASSSADRWGELFF.